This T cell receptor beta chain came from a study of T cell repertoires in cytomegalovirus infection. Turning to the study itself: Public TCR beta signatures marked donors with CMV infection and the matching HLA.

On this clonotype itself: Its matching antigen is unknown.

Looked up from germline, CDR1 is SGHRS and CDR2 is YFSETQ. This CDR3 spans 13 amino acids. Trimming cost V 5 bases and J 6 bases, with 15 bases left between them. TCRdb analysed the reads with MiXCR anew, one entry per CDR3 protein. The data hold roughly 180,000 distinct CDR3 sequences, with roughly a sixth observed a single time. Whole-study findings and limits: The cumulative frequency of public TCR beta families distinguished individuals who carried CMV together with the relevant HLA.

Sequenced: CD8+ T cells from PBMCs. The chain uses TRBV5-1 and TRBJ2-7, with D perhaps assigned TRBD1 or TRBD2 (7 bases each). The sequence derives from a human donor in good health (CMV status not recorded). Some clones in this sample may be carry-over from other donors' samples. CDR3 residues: CASSLWEGAEQYF. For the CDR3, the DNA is TGCGCCAGCAGTTTGTGGGAGGGGGCCGAGCAGTACTTC.